This T cell receptor (beta chain) was recorded in a study of T cell responses to AZD1222 COVID-19 vaccine. The V end was cut by 5 bases, the J end by 4 bases, with 12 bases between. CDR1 is SGDLS, CDR2 YYNGEE, per germline. The CDR3 covers 13 residues. A word on this clone: The antigen is unknown.

Profiling relied on immunoSEQ multiplex PCR, and the TCRdb table lists in-frame clones only, not all of them. Among around 140,000 clones listed, about 92% were seen once. Study-level results: A reported finding is that nearly half of spike-specific TCRs target unmutated variant regions.

V gene TRBV9 combines with J gene TRBJ1-1; D may be TRBD1 (5 bases). This TCR derives from an adult who received the AZD1222 COVID-19 vaccine. Sample: peripheral blood, taken 28 days after the second AZD1222 dose. The CDR3 protein is CASSSGGTTEAFF. In nucleotides, the CDR3 is TGTGCCAGCAGTTCGGGGGGGACCACTGAAGCTTTCTTT.